This T cell receptor (beta chain) was identified during a study of blood T cell repertoires in COVID-19 (dated by TCRdb to about 2020). Study-level background: Samples from collaborators originated in the United States, Italy and Spain and spanned both the acute and convalescent phases of COVID-19. Nearly every sample came with metadata listing a de-identified subject ID, COVID-19 status, age in years and sex. The prospective study material was composed of cDNA or gDNA derived from T cells, B-cell-depleted T cells, or PBMCs. Samples were obtained from the ongoing ImmuneRACE study (first 160 participants) and from 1,254 subjects provided by 6 global collaborators. Deeply sampled blood TCRbeta repertoires from subjects exposed to, actively infected with, or recovered from COVID-19 were included in the dataset. A freely available public database, intended as a resource for researchers studying the immune response to SARS-CoV-2, is where the repertoires were released. Where available, HLA class I and class II types were obtained from metadata supplied by the sample provider rather than from assay-based typing. Study-wide conclusions, independent of this receptor: Clinical and demographic metadata were provided uncurated, with the amount varying by source and participant.

Each collaborating institution followed its own protocols to collect whole blood in K2EDTA tubes. For TCRbeta analysis, collaborators shipped samples in one of three forms: frozen whole blood, isolated PBMCs, or DNA extracted from either of those sample types. TCRbeta CDR3 regions were amplified from genomic DNA using the immunoSEQ Assay, a bias-controlled multiplex PCR. As for the original processing: The number of nucleated cells in each sample was estimated by amplification of reference gene primers within the assay. Sequence reads were collapsed and filtered to measure the absolute abundance of every unique TCRbeta CDR3 rearrangement. For each sample, productive Simpson clonality was calculated as the square root of Simpson's diversity index over productive rearrangements. TCRdb stores this immuneACCESS table with in-frame sequences only. Part of the clones is absent; in the studies checked, under half of the shortfall reflects unresolved V genes, and no reason is known for the rest. The DNA was the basis for D and trimming; V, J and clone size are from that table. For this sample there are nearly 90,000 clones; around 72% appear just once. Approximately 15% of the sample rests with the top ten.

This clone was seen only a few times. Its antigen target is currently unknown. Per-nucleotide qualities are absent, and no much larger clonotype sits a single base away. The CDR3, cysteine through phenylalanine, is 16 amino acids long. Only CDR3 DNA remains: 48 bases, in frame from the first base. V is pruned by 3 bases and J by 0 bases, leaving 4 bases of the junction without a gene match. CDR1 and CDR2, per the germline V gene (reference sequence), are SGHKS and YYEKEE. This receptor chain uses TRBV5-5 and TRBJ2-1, and 9 junctional nucleotides match TRBD1. What was sequenced was peripheral blood. This TCR derives from a woman of 80 years or more with acute or convalescent COVID-19. Here is the DNA: TGTGCCAGCAGCTGGAACAGGGGGCCCTCCTACAATGAGCAGTTCTTC. Its amino acids are CASSWNRGPSYNEQFF.